This T cell receptor (beta chain) originates from a study of blood T cell repertoires in COVID-19. Study background: The United States, Italy and Spain provided the acute and convalescent COVID-19 samples.

This CDR3 has 16 residues. The V end was cut by 5 bases, the J end by 4 bases, with 21 bases between. Germline CDR1 is SGHVS and CDR2 is FNYEAQ. Original methodology: Estimated nucleated cell counts came from reference gene primer amplification. Some clones are missing from TCRdb's copy, which holds only in-frame ones; the method was immunoSEQ multiplex PCR. V and J calls and clone size are copied from that table; D and trimming were computed from the DNA. Of more than 250,000 clones listed, roughly 90% are singletons. The V gene is TRBV7-6, the J gene TRBJ2-7, with D possibly being TRBD2 (5 bases). The origin of this receptor is a human donor in a cohort sampled during active COVID-19. The sequenced material came from peripheral blood. CDR3 loop: CASSRPAGTTSYEQYF. CDR3 DNA: TGTGCCAGCAGCCGTCCTGCGGGCACAACGTCATACGAGCAGTACTTC.